What follows are 32 T cell receptor beta chains derived from one specimen sequenced in a study of shared clonotypes between healthy human individuals. The protocol was immunoSEQ multiplex PCR, while the TCRdb copy is restricted to in-frame clones and leaves out a portion. This repertoire shows about 2.4 million clones, 90% to 95% found once; its top ten account for about 0.39%. Input material: naive CD4+ T cells from PBMCs. The subset denotes: CD45RA+ positively selected. The receptors derive from a man younger than 35 in good health. Some clones in this sample may be carry-over from other donors' samples.

J is TRBJ2-7 and V is TRBV6-4; D is ambiguous. CDR1 is MRHNA and CDR2 is SNTAGT in the germline V gene. Trimming removed 6 bases from V and 6 bases from J, with 15 bases in between. CDR3 length: 13 amino acids. DNA of the CDR3: TGTGCCAGCAGGCCCCGGCACCCCTTCGAGCAGTACTTC. It yields the protein CASRPRHPFEQYF.

Comment on this clone: Other DNA variants within this sample encode the same CDR3. This chain connects TRBV5-1 to TRBJ2-5; 7 nucleotides line up with TRBD1. Unmatched junction bases numbered 2, after V lost 4 bases and J lost 2 bases. The CDR3 is made up of 13 amino acids. Germline V gene sequence: CDR1 SGHRS, CDR2 YFSETQ. CDR3 sequence (DNA): TGCGCCAGCAGCACGGGACAGCAAGAGACCCAGTACTTC. Its protein product is CASSTGQQETQYF. Filled out from reference TRBV5-1 and TRBJ2-5, the complete variable domain reads KAGVTQTPRYLIKTRGQQVTLSCSPISGHRSVSWYQQTPGQGLQFLFEYFSETQRNKGNFPGRFSGRQFSNSRSEMNVSTLELGDSALYLCASSTGQQETQYFGPGTRLLVL.

The V and J genes are TRBV25-1 and TRBJ2-1, with D tentatively TRBD2 (5 bases). Germline V gene sequence: CDR1 MGHDK, CDR2 SYGVNS. The CDR3 length is 14 residues. V gave up 3 bases and J gave up 5 bases, with 11 bases separating them. The DNA of the CDR3 is TGTGCCAGCAGTGAGACGGGAAAGCACAATGAGCAGTTCTTC. Protein product: CASSETGKHNEQFF.

CDR3 nucleotide sequence: TGCGCCAGCACCCTGGGGACTAGCGGAAGCACAGATACGCAGTATTTT. Translation: CASTLGTSGSTDTQYF. The chain has TRBV5-1 and TRBJ2-3; 11 nucleotides agree with TRBD2. V dropped 6 bases and J dropped 0; count of bases not matched to a gene: 6. CDR3 length equals 16 residues. Per germline, CDR1 SGHRS and CDR2 YFSETQ. Variable domain in full (rest from reference TRBV5-1 and TRBJ2-3): KAGVTQTPRYLIKTRGQQVTLSCSPISGHRSVSWYQQTPGQGLQFLFEYFSETQRNKGNFPGRFSGRQFSNSRSEMNVSTLELGDSALYLCASTLGTSGSTDTQYFGPGTRLTVL.

This sequence joins TRBV10-3 and TRBJ1-1; D might be TRBD1 (5 bases). The CDR3 is made up of 14 amino acids. The V gene's germline CDR1 is ENHRY and CDR2 SYGVKD. The ends were cut back, 4 bases at V and 4 bases at J, with 13 bases in the middle. Here the CDR3 reads CAISVGREVTEAFF. CDR3 in DNA: TGTGCCATCAGTGTAGGCAGGGAGGTCACTGAAGCTTTCTTT.

This clone has a single count. The V gene is TRBV28, the J gene TRBJ1-1; no reliable D call. The CDR3 runs 13 residues. Germline loops: CDR1 MDHEN, CDR2 SYDVKM. Trimming removed 5 bases from V and 7 bases from J, with 14 bases in between. DNA of the CDR3: TGTGCCAGCAGTCTTCGGGGAAGGAGTGAAGCTTTCTTT. It codes for CASSLRGRSEAFF. The full variable domain, its missing parts supplied by reference TRBV28 and TRBJ1-1, is DVKVTQSSRYLVKRTGEKVFLECVQDMDHENMFWYRQDPGLGLRLIYFSYDVKMKEKGDIPEGYSVSREKKERFSLILESASTNQTSMYLCASSLRGRSEAFFGQGTRLTVV.

This clone has only one observation. Here the CDR3 reads CAIRKEDTQYF. Here the CDR3 DNA reads TGTGCCATCAGGAAAGAGGATACGCAGTATTTT. The chain is built from TRBV10-3 and TRBJ2-3, with D unresolved. CDR3 length: 11 amino acids. CDR1 is ENHRY, CDR2 SYGVKD, per germline. V was trimmed by 6 bases and J by 6 bases, leaving 7 bases between them.

This clone has only one observation. The chain combines TRBV27 with TRBJ1-2; the match to TRBD1 covers 11 bases. Germline CDR1 reads MNHEY; CDR2 reads SMNVEV (reference sequence). Trimming cost V 4 bases and J 6 bases; bases outside gene matches: 1. The CDR3 totals 13 residues. The CDR3 coding sequence is TGTGCCAGCAGTTCGGGACAGGGGGATGGCTACACCTTC. Protein sequence: CASSSGQGDGYTF.

The rearrangement joins TRBV7-6 to TRBJ2-7; TRBD2 matches at 12 bases. The ends lost 1 base at V and 0 bases at J; junction bases unmatched: 4. The length of the CDR3 is 17 residues. Germline values: CDR1 SGHVS, CDR2 FNYEAQ. DNA of the CDR3: TGTGCCAGCAGCTTAGGGACTAGCGGGACCAGCTCCTACGAGCAGTACTTC. Protein sequence: CASSLGTSGTSSYEQYF.

The gene calls are TRBV5-3 and TRBJ1-1, with D tentatively TRBD1 (6 bases). TRBV5-3 is an open reading frame, and its role is uncertain. The CDR3 is made up of 14 amino acids. The V and J ends lost 8 bases and 7 bases respectively, with 21 bases between them. The CDR3 sequence is CASSPIRGGGEAFF. CDR3 bases: TGTGCCAGCAGCCCCATTAGGGGAGGGGGTGAAGCTTTCTTT.

This sequence joins TRBV5-8 and TRBJ1-4; no reliable D call. The CDR3 extends over 14 amino acids. The germline CDR1 and CDR2 sequences are SGHTS and YDEGEE. V was shortened by 10 bases and J by 0 bases, with 13 bases between the two germline ends. DNA for the CDR3: TGTGCCGGAAGATCCAGTTCAACTAATGAAAAACTGTTTTTT. Protein: CAGRSSSTNEKLFF.

CDR3: CASSLARGVPEEQYF. The CDR3 DNA reads as TGCGCCAGCAGCTTGGCCCGGGGGGTGCCTGAGGAGCAGTACTTC. This chain connects TRBV5-1 to TRBJ2-7, with 7 positions matching TRBD2. This CDR3 comprises 15 residues. The V and J ends lost 0 bases and 7 bases, in that order; junction bases with no gene match: 10. Looked up from germline, CDR1 is SGHRS and CDR2 is YFSETQ. Based on the CDR3 plus reference TRBV5-1 and TRBJ2-7, the full variable domain is KAGVTQTPRYLIKTRGQQVTLSCSPISGHRSVSWYQQTPGQGLQFLFEYFSETQRNKGNFPGRFSGRQFSNSRSEMNVSTLELGDSALYLCASSLARGVPEEQYFGPGTRLTVT.

The CDR3 region is CASSPRARALSPLHF. CDR3 nucleotide sequence: TGTGCCAGCAGTCCACGGGCCAGGGCGCTTTCACCCCTCCACTTT. The genes are TRBV28 and TRBJ1-6, with D possibly being TRBD1 (5 bases). The CDR3 spans 15 residues. Germline assignment: CDR1 MDHEN and CDR2 SYDVKM. Trimming removed 5 bases from V and 9 bases from J, with 17 bases in between.

V usage is TRBV28 and J usage is TRBJ2-6, with TRBD2 matching 10 bases. Germline CDR1 is MDHEN and CDR2 is SYDVKM. The CDR3 is made up of 17 amino acids. Trimming at V came to 5 bases and at J to 0 bases, leaving 4 bases not matched to a gene. CDR3 sequence reads: CASSLSGGFSGANVLTF. CDR3 bases: TGTGCCAGCAGTCTTAGCGGGGGGTTCTCTGGGGCCAACGTCCTGACTTTC. Combining the CDR3 with reference TRBV28 and TRBJ2-6 gives the whole variable domain DVKVTQSSRYLVKRTGEKVFLECVQDMDHENMFWYRQDPGLGLRLIYFSYDVKMKEKGDIPEGYSVSREKKERFSLILESASTNQTSMYLCASSLSGGFSGANVLTFGAGSRLTVL.

The chain couples TRBV10-3 to TRBJ2-1; 7 bases are shared with TRBD1. Germline V gives CDR1 ENHRY, CDR2 SYGVKD. The CDR3 length is 15 residues. The junction had 11 bases not matched to a gene; V was cut back by 7 bases and J by 5 bases. DNA for the CDR3: TGTGCCATCACTTTTGGACAGGCCCCTAACAATGAGCAGTTCTTC. Amino acid sequence: CAITFGQAPNNEQFF.

This chain joins TRBV7-6 and TRBJ2-3, with 10 bases that match TRBD2. The J segment lost 1 base and the V segment lost 5 bases, leaving 3 bases of the junction unmatched. CDR3 length equals 15 residues. Germline assignment: CDR1 SGHVS and CDR2 FNYEAQ. The CDR3 protein is CASSPTSGGTDTQYF. CDR3 DNA: TGTGCCAGCAGCCCAACTAGCGGGGGCACAGATACGCAGTATTTT.

The genes are TRBV6-4 and TRBJ2-1; a possible D gene is TRBD1 (5 bases). CDR3 size: 13 residues. V shed 3 bases and J shed 9 bases, with 12 bases lying between them. Germline CDR1 reads MRHNA; CDR2 reads SNTAGT. For the CDR3, the DNA is TGTGCCAGCAGTGATCGGCAGGGTGGTGAGCAGTTCTTC. Protein: CASSDRQGGEQFF.

The V gene is TRBV4-2, the J gene TRBJ2-7; D is unclear. CDR3 length: 12 amino acids. V dropped 0 bases and J dropped 2 bases, with 2 bases sitting between them. Germline loops: CDR1 LGHNA, CDR2 YNFKEQ. The CDR3 reads CASSQDAYEQYF. The CDR3 region has the DNA TGTGCCAGCAGCCAAGATGCCTACGAGCAGTACTTC.

This clone occurred once. J is TRBJ2-3 and V is TRBV27, with D possibly TRBD2 on 5 matching bases. V was shortened by 6 bases and J by 0 bases, with 13 bases between the two germline ends. The germline CDR1 and CDR2 sequences are MNHEY and SMNVEV (reference sequence). The CDR3 runs 15 residues. The CDR3: CASRRSGLSTDTQYF. As DNA, the CDR3 is TGTGCCAGCAGAAGAAGCGGACTTAGCACAGATACGCAGTATTTT.

The chain employs TRBV13 and TRBJ2-4; D may correspond to TRBD1 or TRBD2 (6 bases each). The CDR3 has 20 residues. V lost 5 bases to trimming and J lost 0 bases, with 26 bases between them. CDR1 PRHDT and CDR2 FYEKMQ come from the germline V gene (reference sequence). The CDR3 here is CASSPRRGRDFLVAKNIQYF. The CDR3 nucleotides are TGTGCCAGCAGCCCACGTCGGGGGCGGGATTTCCTTGTAGCCAAAAACATTCAGTACTTC.

This sequence joins TRBV7-9 and TRBJ2-7, with TRBD2 as a possible D gene (5 bases). From germline, CDR1 is SEHNR and CDR2 FQNEAQ (reference sequence). The CDR3 loop spans 13 amino acids. Deletions cut 5 bases from V and 3 bases from J, with 11 bases between. The CDR3: CASSVGRDYEQYF. CDR3 coding DNA: TGTGCCAGCAGCGTCGGACGGGACTACGAGCAGTACTTC.

The V gene is TRBV19, the J gene TRBJ1-3; D is ambiguous. There are 14 residues in the CDR3. Germline V gene data show CDR1 as LNHDA and CDR2 as SQIVND (reference sequence). V lost 5 bases to trimming and J lost 1 base, with 9 bases between them. The CDR3 here is CASSSLGSGNTIYF. CDR3 sequence (DNA): TGTGCCAGTAGTTCCCTGGGGTCTGGAAACACCATATATTTT.

The J gene is TRBJ2-4, the V gene TRBV15; weak D call: TRBD2 (5 bases). Germline V gene data show CDR1 as LNHNV and CDR2 as YYDKDF (reference sequence). V was clipped by 1 base and J by 15 bases, with 19 bases between them. CDR3 size: 14 residues. CDR3 DNA sequence: TGTGCCACCAGCAGAGGCCTCGGAGGACGAAGATTGTACTTC. Amino acids: CATSRGLGGRRLYF.

A word on this clone: This same CDR3 is encoded by further DNA sequences in the sample. The gene calls are TRBV5-1 and TRBJ2-7, with a weak D call TRBD2 (5 bases). Germline assignment: CDR1 SGHRS and CDR2 YFSETQ. There are 14 residues in the CDR3. Trimming left V 0 bases short and J 1 base short, with 8 bases between. CDR3 protein: CASSLGPGSYEQYF. In nucleotides, the CDR3 is TGCGCCAGCAGCTTGGGGCCGGGATCCTACGAGCAGTACTTC.

The rearrangement uses TRBV7-2 and TRBJ2-7; D may be TRBD1 (6 bases). The CDR3 has 16 amino acids. Trimming pared 1 base from V and 0 bases from J, leaving 13 bases between. Per germline, CDR1 SGHTA and CDR2 FQGNSA. CDR3 in amino acids: CASSLVGGASSYEQYF. CDR3 DNA sequence: TGTGCCAGCAGCTTAGTTGGGGGCGCCAGCTCCTACGAGCAGTACTTC.

This clone was seen only a few times. This rearrangement joins TRBV30 to TRBJ1-1; 7 nucleotides agree with TRBD1. CDR1 GTSNPN and CDR2 SVGIG come from the germline V gene (reference sequence). V gave up 1 base and J gave up 5 bases; unmatched junction bases: 7. The CDR3 sequence is 14 residues long. The CDR3 DNA reads TGTGCCTGGAGTGGTAGGGGGCTAGTAACTGAAGCTTTCTTT. The encoded protein is CAWSGRGLVTEAFF. The full variable domain, in which reference TRBV30 and TRBJ1-1 provide the parts outside the CDR3, is SQTIHQWPATLVQPVGSPLSLECTVEGTSNPNLYWYRQAAGRGLQLLFYSVGIGQISSEVPQNLSASRPQDRQFILSSKKLLLSDSGFYLCAWSGRGLVTEAFFGQGTRLTVV.

The chain recombines TRBV5-1 with TRBJ1-1, with D hard to call. Between the trimmed V and J ends, which lost 0 bases and 1 base, there was a span of 7 bases. Per germline, CDR1 SGHRS and CDR2 YFSETQ. This CDR3 comprises 14 residues. CDR3 sequence reads: CASSLAPANTEAFF. The CDR3 nucleotides read TGCGCCAGCAGCTTGGCGCCAGCGAACACTGAAGCTTTCTTT.

Remarks on this clone: Other DNA sequences from this sample encode an identical CDR3 as well. The rearrangement joins TRBV7-3 to TRBJ2-3; D is unresolved. Trimming stripped 0 bases from V and 3 bases from J, with 7 bases between. This CDR3 contains 14 residues. The germline CDR1 and CDR2 sequences are SGHTA and FQGTGA. CDR3 in DNA: TGTGCCAGCAGCTTAACCGGTCAGACAGATACGCAGTATTTT. This gives the protein CASSLTGQTDTQYF.

The rearrangement uses TRBV29-1 and TRBJ2-3; no firm D call. CDR1 and CDR2 from the germline V gene are SQVTM and ANQGSEA. Trimming left V 7 bases short and J 8 bases short, with 16 bases between. CDR3 length: 12 residues. The CDR3 region has the DNA TGCAGCGCACGCGTGGCGTCGGGTACGCAGTATTTT. It translates to CSARVASGTQYF.

This clone was found a few times. This chain uses TRBV27 with TRBJ1-2; 8 bases map to TRBD1. The CDR3 covers 14 residues. CDR1 is MNHEY and CDR2 is SMNVEV in the germline V gene (reference sequence). J lost 3 bases, V lost 5 bases, and 5 bases had no gene match. The CDR3 coding sequence is TGTGCCAGCAGTGGCGGACAGGGCTACTATGGCTACACCTTC. Residues: CASSGGQGYYGYTF.

The rearrangement uses TRBV14 and TRBJ2-1; 11 bases map to TRBD2. In germline, CDR1 is SGHDN, CDR2 FVKESK. This CDR3 has 15 amino acids. The junction had 1 base not matched to a gene; V was cut back by 3 bases and J by 3 bases. Written as DNA, the CDR3 is TGTGCCAGCAGCCACGGACTAGCGGGCTACAATGAGCAGTTCTTC. Its protein is CASSHGLAGYNEQFF.

On this clone: The sample holds other DNA sequences that translate to the same CDR3. The rearrangement uses TRBV7-8 and TRBJ2-7, with 8 positions matching TRBD2. V trimming: 5 bases; J trimming: 0 bases; junction bases outside the gene matches: 9. CDR3 length: 16 residues. The germline gives CDR1 SGHVS, CDR2 FQNEAQ. CDR3 residues: CASSTRGGRTSYEQYF. As DNA, the CDR3 is TGTGCCAGCAGCACCAGAGGCGGGAGGACCTCCTACGAGCAGTACTTC.